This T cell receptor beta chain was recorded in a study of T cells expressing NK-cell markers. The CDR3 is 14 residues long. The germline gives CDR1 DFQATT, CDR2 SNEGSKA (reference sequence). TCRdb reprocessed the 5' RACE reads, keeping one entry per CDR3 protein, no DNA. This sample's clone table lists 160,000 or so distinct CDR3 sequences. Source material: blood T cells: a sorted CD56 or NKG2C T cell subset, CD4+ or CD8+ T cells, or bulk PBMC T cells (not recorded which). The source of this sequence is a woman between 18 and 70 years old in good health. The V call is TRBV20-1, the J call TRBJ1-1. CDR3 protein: CSARSIRGATEAFF.